This T cell receptor (beta chain) was sequenced for a study of tumor and adjacent non-tumor tissue in lung cancer. Findings and caveats of the study: Normal lung showed higher cumulative top 100 clone frequency than tumor. Compared with tumor, normal lung showed significantly lower TCR diversity.

As regards this clonotype: As yet, its antigen is unknown. A much bigger clone sits one base away, suggesting this may be a read error.

This CDR3 has 14 amino acids. Germline-derived CDR1 and CDR2 are SQVTM and ANQGSEA. The ends were cut back, 7 bases at V and 8 bases at J, with 23 bases in the middle. No cell sorting was done before RNA was extracted from the tissue. Between August and November 2014, newly diagnosed, chemotherapy-naive lung cancer patients underwent thoracic surgery in China. A modified ARM-PCR protocol with three rounds of nested PCR amplified TCRbeta. One entry per CDR3 protein, called by TCRdb with MiXCR from the multiplex PCR reads. The sample lists 130,000 or so distinct CDR3 sequences, about 66% occurring once.

The specimen sequenced was lung tumor tissue. This receptor was obtained from a man aged 25 to 40 with non-small cell lung cancer. This chain uses TRBV29-1 with TRBJ1-2; the D gene is possibly TRBD1 (5 bases). The CDR3 DNA sequence: TGCAGCGCTCCCGACGGGGGGGAATTATGGGGCTACACCTTC. Amino acid sequence: CSAPDGGELWGYTF.